The 30 T cell receptor beta chains below were found in one sample sequenced in a study of blood T cell repertoires in COVID-19. Sequenced by immunoSEQ multiplex PCR; TCRdb stores in-frame clones only, minus some. This table has 100,000 to 130,000 clones, 70% to 90% appearing once. Sequencing was done on a sample of peripheral blood. The source is a man aged 45-65 years with active or convalescent COVID-19.

J is TRBJ1-1 and V is TRBV27; D unresolved. The CDR3 extends over 12 amino acids. Germline assignment: CDR1 MNHEY and CDR2 SMNVEV (reference sequence). Trimming removed 5 bases from V and 6 bases from J, with 10 bases in between. In DNA, the CDR3 is TGTGCCAGCAGTCCCCCCGGGTCTGAAGCTTTCTTT. Protein product: CASSPPGSEAFF.

This clone has a single count. The genes are TRBV7-2 and TRBJ2-3; 8 bases map to TRBD2. V shed 9 bases, J shed 0 bases, and the junction held 5 bases outside the gene matches. Germline V gene sequence: CDR1 SGHTA, CDR2 FQGNSA. The length of the CDR3 is 14 residues. The chain's CDR3 is CASVPSGSTDTQYF. The CDR3 coding sequence is TGTGCCAGTGTTCCTAGCGGGAGCACAGATACGCAGTATTTT.

The V call is TRBV18, the J call TRBJ1-5; 9 nucleotides line up with TRBD1. The CDR3 is 16 amino acids. The trim removed 3 bases at V and 0 bases at J, leaving 3 bases unmatched. Germline CDR1 is KGHSH and CDR2 is LQKENI. The CDR3 region is CASSPGTGNSNQPQHF. As DNA, the CDR3 is TGTGCCAGCTCACCTGGGACAGGGAATAGCAATCAGCCCCAGCATTTT.

The chain recombines TRBV13 with TRBJ2-7, with 8 nucleotides matching TRBD1. Germline V gene lookup returns CDR1 PRHDT and CDR2 FYEKMQ (reference sequence). Trimming at V came to 5 bases and at J to 4 bases, leaving 10 bases not matched to a gene. This CDR3 spans 15 amino acids. CDR3 region: CASSPIGQGEYEQYF. Written as DNA, the CDR3 is TGTGCCAGCAGCCCAATCGGACAGGGAGAGTACGAGCAGTACTTC.

V and J are TRBV3-1 (or the pseudogene TRBV3-2) and TRBJ1-1; perhaps TRBD1 as D (5 bases). Trimming cost V 0 bases and J 0 bases, with 14 bases left between them. This CDR3 has 17 amino acids. CDR1 LGHDT and CDR2 YNNKEL come from the germline V gene (reference sequence). Here the CDR3 DNA reads TGTGCCAGCAGCCAAGATCCGGCAGGGTACATGAACACTGAAGCTTTCTTT. It encodes CASSQDPAGYMNTEAFF.

The chain is built from TRBV24-1 and TRBJ2-3, with D perhaps matching TRBD2 (7 bases). The germline gives CDR1 KGHDR, CDR2 SFDVKD. The V gene lost 2 bases and the J gene lost 1 base, with 12 bases spanning the gap. CDR3 size: 16 residues. The CDR3 loop is CATSDWREGGTDTQYF. The CDR3 DNA sequence: TGTGCCACCAGTGATTGGAGGGAGGGGGGCACAGATACGCAGTATTTT.

This sequence joins TRBV10-3 and TRBJ2-7, with TRBD1 matching 7 bases. The V gene's germline CDR1 is ENHRY and CDR2 SYGVKD. The CDR3 has 14 residues. J lost 2 bases, V lost 3 bases, and 4 bases had no gene match. DNA of the CDR3: TGTGCCATCAGTGATGGGACAGAGACCTACGAGCAGTACTTC. As protein: CAISDGTETYEQYF.

The gene calls are TRBV5-1 and TRBJ2-2; TRBD1 agrees at 12 bases. V gave up 4 bases and J gave up 3 bases; unmatched junction bases: 1. This CDR3 region has 15 residues. The germline V gene has CDR1 SGHRS and CDR2 YFSETQ. CDR3 residues: CASSGDRGHTGELFF. The CDR3 coding sequence is TGCGCCAGCAGCGGGGACAGGGGGCACACCGGGGAGCTGTTTTTT.

The DNA of the CDR3 is TGTGCCAGCAGAGGACATCCGCGCACTGAAGCTTTCTTT. Translation gives CASRGHPRTEAFF. The chain carries TRBV6-5 and TRBJ1-1; maybe TRBD1 (5 bases). The CDR3 length is 13 residues. CDR1 and CDR2 (germline): MNHEY, SVGAGI. Trimming left V 6 bases short and J 4 bases short, with 12 bases between.

The chain carries TRBV7-9 and TRBJ1-5; no definite D call. Germline V CDR1 and CDR2: SEHNR, FQNEAQ (reference sequence). Between the trimmed V and J ends, which lost 3 bases and 7 bases, there was a span of 13 bases. The CDR3 contains 14 residues. The CDR3 spells CASSLGEVAQPQHF. The CDR3 DNA sequence: TGTGCCAGCAGCTTGGGTGAGGTGGCCCAGCCCCAGCATTTT.

The chain links TRBV5-6 to TRBJ2-5; 8 bases fit TRBD1. Per the germline V gene, CDR1 is SGHDT and CDR2 is YYEEEE. The CDR3 totals 14 residues. Trimming removed 4 bases from V and 1 base from J; junction bases left unmatched: 3. CDR3 residues: CASSTGQGQETQYF. The CDR3 DNA follows: TGTGCCAGCAGCACCGGACAGGGCCAAGAGACCCAGTACTTC. Full variable domain (missing parts from reference TRBV5-6 and TRBJ2-5): DAGVTQSPTHLIKTRGQQVTLRCSPKSGHDTVSWYQQALGQGPQFIFQYYEEEERQRGNFPDRFSGHQFPNYSSELNVNALLLGDSALYLCASSTGQGQETQYFGPGTRLLVL.

The rearrangement joins TRBV27 to TRBJ1-3; D is ambiguous. CDR3 length: 13 amino acids. The germline V and J ends were trimmed by 7 bases and 9 bases, with 16 bases remaining between them. CDR1 is MNHEY and CDR2 is SMNVEV in the germline V gene (reference sequence). The CDR3 loop is CASTIPSPSTIYF. In nucleotides, the CDR3 is TGTGCCAGCACCATCCCGTCGCCTAGCACCATATATTTT.

The chain links TRBV6-2 or TRBV6-3 to TRBJ2-2, with D unresolved. The germline CDR1 and CDR2 sequences are MNHEY and SVGEGT. This CDR3 has 12 residues. Trimming took off 6 bases at V and 5 bases at J, with 7 bases between the two ends. The CDR3 DNA follows: TGTGCCAGCAGCAGAGAAACCGGGGAGCTGTTTTTT. This translates into CASSRETGELFF.

The chain employs TRBV6-5 and TRBJ1-2; 7 bases align to TRBD1. This CDR3 spans 14 amino acids. The V gene end was trimmed by 6 bases and the J gene end by 11 bases; junction bases not matched to a gene: 15. Per the germline V gene, CDR1 is MNHEY and CDR2 is SVGAGI. CDR3 region: CASSKLRTGELYTF. CDR3 coding DNA: TGTGCCAGCAGCAAACTTCGTACAGGGGAGCTGTACACCTTC.

As DNA, the CDR3 is TGTGCCAGCTCCAGGGAAAAGGGGACCAAAAACATTCAGTACTTC. This codes for CASSREKGTKNIQYF. The chain couples TRBV18 to TRBJ2-4; maybe TRBD1 (5 bases). The germline V gene encodes CDR1 KGHSH and CDR2 LQKENI. This CDR3 is built from 15 residues. The ends were cut back, 6 bases at V and 2 bases at J, with 14 bases in the middle.

The chain has TRBV19 and TRBJ2-2; D not certain. V lost 2 bases and J lost 4, with 11 bases in between. Germline-derived CDR1 and CDR2 are LNHDA and SQIVND (reference sequence). The CDR3 runs 15 residues. This chain's CDR3 is CASSIIPDTTGELFF. Written as DNA, the CDR3 is TGTGCCAGTAGTATAATCCCCGACACCACCGGGGAGCTGTTTTTT.

The V and J genes are TRBV6-5 and TRBJ2-7; TRBD2 might be the D (6 bases). The CDR3 runs 14 residues. The germline V gene has CDR1 MNHEY and CDR2 SVGAGI. V was shortened by 6 bases and J by 1 base, with 13 bases between the two germline ends. The CDR3, as DNA: TGTGCCAGCAGCTCCCAGCGGGCTTCCTACGAGCAGTACTTC. Translation: CASSSQRASYEQYF.

The rearrangement joins TRBV7-9 to TRBJ1-6, with no clear D. This CDR3 region has 14 residues. Per germline, CDR1 SEHNR and CDR2 FQNEAQ (reference sequence). Trimming shortened V by 1 base and J by 5 bases, and 6 bases separated the two germline ends. The CDR3 loop reads CASSLDADNSPLHF. CDR3 in DNA: TGTGCCAGCAGCTTAGATGCAGATAATTCACCCCTCCACTTT.

Only one count was recorded for this clone. The rearrangement uses TRBV6-7 and TRBJ1-1; possible D gene TRBD1, 6 bases. TRBV6-7 is recorded as an ORF, its role being uncertain. V was pared by 6 bases and J by 0 bases, with 11 bases between. This CDR3 is built from 14 residues. CDR3 protein: CASSYGQMNTEAFF. In nucleotides, the CDR3 is TGTGCCAGCAGCTATGGACAGATGAACACTGAAGCTTTCTTT.

This clone was found once. The rearrangement links TRBV18 to TRBJ1-2, with a possible D match to TRBD1 (5 bases). This CDR3 comprises 13 residues. Germline V gene data show CDR1 as KGHSH and CDR2 as LQKENI. The V end was cut by 5 bases, the J end by 4 bases, with 11 bases between. The CDR3 spells CASSGGTGYGYTF. CDR3 nucleotides: TGTGCCAGCTCAGGAGGGACGGGCTATGGCTACACCTTC.

This chain uses TRBV18 with TRBJ1-1; possible D gene TRBD1, 5 bases. The V end lost 2 bases, the J end lost 2 bases, and 15 bases lay between the germline ends. Germline CDR1 is KGHSH and CDR2 is LQKENI. This CDR3 contains 16 residues. CDR3 amino acids: CASSPGVLQANTEAFF. CDR3 DNA: TGTGCCAGCTCACCAGGGGTATTACAGGCAAACACTGAAGCTTTCTTT.

This chain links TRBV2 with TRBJ2-7, with a possible D match to TRBD1 (5 bases). V shed 2 bases and J shed 2 bases, with 13 bases lying between them. CDR1 is SNHLY, CDR2 FYNNEI, per germline. CDR3 length: 15 amino acids. The CDR3 sequence: CASSERQGHTYEQYF. Here the CDR3 DNA reads TGTGCCAGCAGTGAAAGGCAGGGCCATACCTACGAGCAGTACTTC.

The CDR3 loop reads CASGGGLAQETQYF. Here the CDR3 DNA reads TGTGCCAGCGGGGGGGGACTAGCGCAAGAGACCCAGTACTTC. The chain has TRBV6-5 and TRBJ2-5; 10 bases align to TRBD2. Per the germline V gene, CDR1 is MNHEY and CDR2 is SVGAGI. There are 14 residues in the CDR3. The trim removed 8 bases at V and 2 bases at J, leaving 5 bases unmatched.

The J gene is TRBJ2-1, the V gene TRBV3-1 (or the pseudogene TRBV3-2), with a weak D call TRBD1 (6 bases). The germline CDR1 and CDR2 sequences are LGHDT and YNNKEL (reference sequence). The CDR3 sequence is 15 residues long. V was clipped by 0 bases and J by 6 bases, with 12 bases between them. This CDR3 reads CASSQDLLGGNEQFF. The CDR3 coding sequence is TGTGCCAGCAGCCAAGACTTACTAGGGGGCAATGAGCAGTTCTTC.

V and J are TRBV30 and TRBJ2-3; D remains unclear. V was trimmed by 3 bases and J by 6 bases, leaving 7 bases between them. Per germline, CDR1 GTSNPN and CDR2 SVGIG (reference sequence). The CDR3 consists of 11 residues. The CDR3 DNA sequence: TGTGCCTGGAGCGAGGCCGATACGCAGTATTTT. Translated, it gives CAWSEADTQYF. Variable domain in full (rest from reference TRBV30 and TRBJ2-3): SQTIHQWPATLVQPVGSPLSLECTVEGTSNPNLYWYRQAAGRGLQLLFYSVGIGQISSEVPQNLSASRPQDRQFILSSKKLLLSDSGFYLCAWSEADTQYFGPGTRLTVL.

V usage is TRBV29-1 and J usage is TRBJ2-3, with D possibly matching TRBD2 (7 bases). Trimming took 6 bases from V and 4 from J, leaving 23 bases between them. The germline gives CDR1 SQVTM, CDR2 ANQGSEA. The CDR3 has 16 amino acids. The CDR3 coding sequence is TGCAGCGTCGCTGGGGGGCTAGCGGTTTTCTCAGATACGCAGTATTTT. It encodes CSVAGGLAVFSDTQYF.

This chain uses TRBV9 with TRBJ2-7, with TRBD1 matching over 8 bases. Germline trimming cut 4 bases from V and 3 bases from J; bases unmatched to any gene: 6. Germline CDR1 is SGDLS and CDR2 is YYNGEE. The CDR3 covers 14 residues. CDR3 coding DNA: TGTGCCAGCAGCCCCCGGACAGGGAACTACGAGCAGTACTTC. Translation: CASSPRTGNYEQYF.

The rearrangement uses TRBV5-4 and TRBJ1-1; D is unresolved. With 6 bases removed from V and 2 bases from J, the gap between germline ends came to 17 bases. The germline V gene has CDR1 SGHNT and CDR2 YYREEE (reference sequence). The CDR3 is 15 residues long. The CDR3 DNA follows: TGTGCCAGCACAGTCGCTTGGTTGGGCAACACTGAAGCTTTCTTT. Translated, it gives CASTVAWLGNTEAFF.

The rearrangement uses TRBV3-1 (or the pseudogene TRBV3-2) and TRBJ1-1; 8 nucleotides align to TRBD1. The germline V gene encodes CDR1 LGHDT and CDR2 YNNKEL (reference sequence). V lost 4 bases, J lost 7 bases, and 8 bases stayed unmatched. This CDR3 is built from 14 residues. The CDR3 DNA is TGTGCCAGCAGCCGGGACAGGTTTGGAAGTGAAGCTTTCTTT. Translated, it gives CASSRDRFGSEAFF.

The chain employs TRBV28 and TRBJ2-2; D possibly corresponds to TRBD2 (7 bases). Germline CDR1 MDHEN, CDR2 SYDVKM. The CDR3 has 14 residues. V shed 6 bases and J shed 9 bases, with 17 bases lying between them. CDR3 loop: CASSWRGGFRELFF. The CDR3 DNA sequence: TGTGCCAGCAGCTGGAGGGGGGGGTTCAGGGAGCTGTTTTTT.